A single sample is the source of the 23 T cell receptor beta chains below, sequenced in a study of shared clonotypes between healthy human individuals. CD8 cells classed as naive were CD45RO-negative and positively selected for CCR7, excluding terminally differentiated effector memory CD45RA+ cells. Profiled with immunoSEQ multiplex PCR; TCRdb holds only in-frame clones, not every one. This sample carries some 2 million clones, about 95% of them seen once, and the ten largest clones take approximately 1.2%. The material sequenced was naive CD8+ T cells sorted from blood. Receptors were obtained from a man younger than 35 in good health.

The rearrangement uses TRBV30 and TRBJ2-1; perhaps TRBD2 as D (6 bases). CDR1 GTSNPN and CDR2 SVGIG come from the germline V gene (reference sequence). The CDR3 is 14 residues long. V lost 5 bases and J lost 1, with 12 bases in between. The CDR3 loop reads CAWGGTFSYNEQFF. The CDR3 DNA reads TGTGCCTGGGGGGGGACTTTTTCCTACAATGAGCAGTTCTTC. Full variable domain (outside the CDR3, taken from reference TRBV30 and TRBJ2-1): SQTIHQWPATLVQPVGSPLSLECTVEGTSNPNLYWYRQAAGRGLQLLFYSVGIGQISSEVPQNLSASRPQDRQFILSSKKLLLSDSGFYLCAWGGTFSYNEQFFGPGTRLTVL.

The genes are TRBV5-6 and TRBJ2-5; TRBD1 matches 9 bases. CDR3 length equals 16 residues. V lost 3 bases to trimming and J lost 4 bases; unmatched junction nucleotides: 10. The germline V gene has CDR1 SGHDT and CDR2 YYEEEE. The CDR3 loop is CASSYGTGGARETQYF. The CDR3 DNA reads TGTGCCAGCAGCTACGGAACAGGGGGCGCACGAGAGACCCAGTACTTC. Variable domain in full (rest from reference TRBV5-6 and TRBJ2-5): DAGVTQSPTHLIKTRGQQVTLRCSPKSGHDTVSWYQQALGQGPQFIFQYYEEEERQRGNFPDRFSGHQFPNYSSELNVNALLLGDSALYLCASSYGTGGARETQYFGPGTRLLVL.

Note on this clone: Within the sample, other DNA sequences also encode this same CDR3. The chain couples TRBV28 to TRBJ2-7; tentative D call: TRBD1 (5 bases). CDR1 is MDHEN and CDR2 is SYDVKM in the germline V gene. The CDR3 covers 13 residues. Trimming cost V 5 bases and J 1 base, with 9 bases left between them. CDR3 loop: CASSAGQSYEQYF. CDR3 in DNA: TGTGCCAGCAGTGCAGGGCAATCCTACGAGCAGTACTTC.

V gene TRBV28 combines with J gene TRBJ2-7; the D is unclear. CDR1 and CDR2 from the germline V gene are MDHEN and SYDVKM. This CDR3 is built from 11 residues. V lost 3 bases and J 5 bases, leaving 5 bases between the germline ends. DNA for the CDR3: TGTGCCAGCAGTTTTTCGAACGAGCAGTACTTC. Translation: CASSFSNEQYF.

The rearrangement uses TRBV28 and TRBJ1-4; D unresolved. Trimming took 6 bases from V and 7 from J, leaving 12 bases between them. CDR3 length: 13 residues. Germline assignment: CDR1 MDHEN and CDR2 SYDVKM. As DNA, the CDR3 is TGTGCCAGCAGCCCCACGGCCCTTGAAAAACTGTTTTTT. The encoded protein is CASSPTALEKLFF. The entire variable domain, with the rest obtained from reference TRBV28 and TRBJ1-4, is as follows: DVKVTQSSRYLVKRTGEKVFLECVQDMDHENMFWYRQDPGLGLRLIYFSYDVKMKEKGDIPEGYSVSREKKERFSLILESASTNQTSMYLCASSPTALEKLFFGSGTQLSVL.

The chain employs TRBV15 and TRBJ2-7; tentatively, D is TRBD1 or TRBD2 (6 bases each). CDR1 and CDR2 from the germline V gene are LNHNV and YYDKDF (reference sequence). V lost 0 bases and J lost 0, with 9 bases in between. CDR3 size: 15 residues. The CDR3 loop reads CATSRERGVSYEQYF. For the CDR3, the DNA is TGTGCCACCAGCAGAGAAAGGGGGGTCTCCTACGAGCAGTACTTC.

The V call is TRBV9, the J call TRBJ2-7; 7 bases align to TRBD2. The V gene end was trimmed by 0 bases and the J gene end by 3 bases; junction bases not matched to a gene: 9. The CDR3 loop spans 16 amino acids. CDR1 and CDR2 from the germline V gene are SGDLS and YYNGEE. The chain's CDR3 is CASSVGGGTPIYEQYF. The CDR3 DNA follows: TGTGCCAGCAGCGTAGGGGGGGGTACCCCGATCTACGAGCAGTACTTC. Filled out from reference TRBV9 and TRBJ2-7, the complete variable domain reads DSGVTQTPKHLITATGQRVTLRCSPRSGDLSVYWYQQSLDQGLQFLIQYYNGEERAKGNILERFSAQQFPDLHSELNLSSLELGDSALYFCASSVGGGTPIYEQYFGPGTRLTVT.

This chain links TRBV4-3 with TRBJ2-3; D gene uncertain. Germline V gene lookup returns CDR1 LGHNA and CDR2 YSLEER. The CDR3 is 13 residues long. V lost 6 bases, J lost 1 base, and 8 bases lay in between. In nucleotides, the CDR3 is TGCGCCAGCAGTTACAGTCGCACAGATACGCAGTATTTT. It encodes CASSYSRTDTQYF.

About this clone: The sample contains more than one DNA sequence encoding this CDR3. The V and J genes are TRBV14 and TRBJ2-7, with TRBD1 identical over 7 bases. J gave up 3 bases and V 1 base, and 3 bases lay outside the gene matches. The V gene's germline CDR1 is SGHDN and CDR2 FVKESK. This CDR3 is built from 14 residues. The CDR3 nucleotides are TGTGCCAGCAGCCAAGGACAGGGCGGCTACGAGCAGTACTTC. It encodes CASSQGQGGYEQYF.

Remarks on this clone: A much larger clone differs from this one at a single base, so this may be a read error. V gene TRBV5-5 combines with J gene TRBJ2-7; D unclear. V was cut by 2 bases and J by 4 bases, with 4 bases left in between. The CDR3 is made up of 11 amino acids. Germline-derived CDR1 and CDR2 are SGHKS and YYEKEE (reference sequence). The CDR3: CASSLRYEQYF. CDR3 nucleotides: TGTGCCAGCAGCTTACGGTACGAGCAGTACTTC.

The rearrangement joins TRBV30 to TRBJ2-7; 8 positions match TRBD1. The V gene end was trimmed by 2 bases and the J gene end by 3 bases; junction bases not matched to a gene: 6. CDR1 is GTSNPN, CDR2 SVGIG, per germline (reference sequence). CDR3 length equals 14 residues. The CDR3 bases are TGTGCCTGGAGTTGGCAGGGGGCGGACTACGAGCAGTACTTC. It translates to CAWSWQGADYEQYF.

J is TRBJ2-2 and V is TRBV6-1, with 10 nucleotides matching TRBD2. This CDR3 comprises 15 residues. Per the germline V gene, CDR1 is MNHNS and CDR2 is SASEGT. J gave up 7 bases and V 1 base, and 3 bases lay outside the gene matches. The CDR3 protein is CASSEEREGGGELFF. Here the CDR3 DNA reads TGTGCCAGCAGTGAAGAGCGGGAGGGTGGCGGGGAGCTGTTTTTT.

This chain uses TRBV7-9 with TRBJ2-5; the D gene is possibly TRBD2 (6 bases). The CDR3 length is 16 residues. Trimming left V 5 bases short and J 9 bases short, with 25 bases between. The germline V gene has CDR1 SEHNR and CDR2 FQNEAQ (reference sequence). The CDR3 protein is CASSPRRGDAIEAQYF. CDR3 DNA: TGTGCCAGCAGCCCCCGCCGCGGGGACGCCATCGAGGCCCAGTACTTC.

This sequence joins TRBV5-1 and TRBJ2-3, with D possibly TRBD2 on 6 matching bases. CDR1 is SGHRS and CDR2 is YFSETQ in the germline V gene. This CDR3 has 16 residues. V dropped 0 bases and J dropped 0 bases, with 11 bases sitting between them. The CDR3 region is CASSLGGTPSTDTQYF. CDR3 coding DNA: TGCGCCAGCAGCTTGGGAGGGACTCCTAGCACAGATACGCAGTATTTT.

This chain joins TRBV4-1 and TRBJ2-7; D gene unclear. Germline CDR1 reads MGHRA; CDR2 reads YSYEKL. V was trimmed by 5 bases and J by 2 bases, leaving 16 bases between them. This CDR3 is built from 15 residues. CDR3 loop: CASSERLATTYEQYF. CDR3 sequence (DNA): TGCGCCAGCAGCGAACGACTTGCGACAACCTACGAGCAGTACTTC.

This clone was detected once. The chain combines TRBV10-3 with TRBJ2-5, with TRBD2 matching 7 bases. Germline V gene lookup returns CDR1 ENHRY and CDR2 SYGVKD. The CDR3 covers 16 residues. The junction had 11 bases not matched to a gene; V was cut back by 2 bases and J by 5 bases. For the CDR3, the DNA is TGTGCCATCAGTGAGCATTACCCGGGGAGGGTGGAGACCCAGTACTTC. It translates to CAISEHYPGRVETQYF.

This chain connects TRBV4-1 to TRBJ1-1; 8 bases fit TRBD1. The CDR3 totals 15 residues. V was clipped by 4 bases and J by 0 bases; unmatched bases: 4. CDR1 and CDR2 from the germline V gene are MGHRA and YSYEKL. The CDR3 region is CASSPSGQVNTEAFF. The CDR3 DNA follows: TGCGCCAGCAGCCCCTCGGGACAGGTGAACACTGAAGCTTTCTTT.

The CDR3 region is CASSLEAMSYEQYF. CDR3 bases: TGTGCCAGCAGCTTAGAGGCAATGTCCTACGAGCAGTACTTC. The chain employs TRBV7-9 and TRBJ2-7; D not certain. Germline loops: CDR1 SEHNR, CDR2 FQNEAQ (reference sequence). The CDR3 consists of 14 residues. V was cut by 1 base and J by 1 base, with 8 bases left in between.

The chain carries TRBV27 and TRBJ2-5; possibly TRBD2 for D (6 bases). V was trimmed by 8 bases and J by 4 bases, leaving 14 bases between them. CDR1 is MNHEY, CDR2 SMNVEV, per germline (reference sequence). The CDR3 loop spans 13 amino acids. This chain's CDR3 is CASAHGGGETQYF. As DNA, the CDR3 is TGTGCCAGCGCTCACGGGGGAGGAGAGACCCAGTACTTC.

A note on this clone: Other DNA sequences of this sample code for an identical CDR3. This chain connects TRBV6-5 to TRBJ1-1; TRBD1 is a possible D gene (5 bases). The CDR3 runs to 12 residues. Germline loops: CDR1 MNHEY, CDR2 SVGAGI. Trimming cost V 2 bases and J 8 bases, with 9 bases left between them. For the CDR3, the DNA is TGTGCCAGCAGTTACCCGGGGCAGGAAGCTTTCTTT. It is translated as CASSYPGQEAFF.

The J gene is TRBJ1-2, the V gene TRBV29-1; D is uncertain. V shed 4 bases and J shed 4 bases, with 4 bases lying between them. Germline CDR1 is SQVTM and CDR2 is ANQGSEA. This CDR3 comprises 10 residues. Here the CDR3 reads CSVGLYGYTF. CDR3 bases: TGCAGCGTTGGCCTCTATGGCTACACCTTC.

The chain links TRBV2 to TRBJ2-7; perhaps TRBD1 as D (6 bases). V was clipped by 0 bases and J by 5 bases, with 11 bases between them. The CDR3 totals 14 residues. Germline V CDR1 and CDR2: SNHLY, FYNNEI. The CDR3 sequence is CASSEALQGHEQYF. The CDR3 DNA reads TGTGCCAGCAGTGAAGCGCTACAGGGCCACGAGCAGTACTTC.

This sequence joins TRBV2 and TRBJ2-5; 10 nucleotides line up with TRBD1. This CDR3 has 14 amino acids. Looked up from germline, CDR1 is SNHLY and CDR2 is FYNNEI. V dropped 4 bases and J dropped 5; count of bases not matched to a gene: 4. CDR3 in amino acids: CASSVGTGVETQYF. Written as DNA, the CDR3 is TGTGCCAGCAGTGTTGGGACAGGGGTGGAGACCCAGTACTTC. The full variable domain, with the rest looked up from reference TRBV2 and TRBJ2-5, is EPEVTQTPSHQVTQMGQEVILRCVPISNHLYFYWYRQILGQKVEFLVSFYNNEISEKSEIFDDQFSVERPDGSNFTLKIRSTKLEDSAMYFCASSVGTGVETQYFGPGTRLLVL.